This T cell receptor beta chain was captured in a study of beta chain features in type 1 diabetes. Notes on the study in general: More deletions and fewer insertions at VDJ junctions were seen in type 1 diabetes patients. For patients and controls alike, PCR might favor shorter templates to the same degree. Patients with Type 1 diabetes showed moderately but significantly shorter TCRB CDR3s in all four CD4+ subsets.

Only a few counts were recorded for this clone. Its antigen is currently unknown. This CDR3 has 15 amino acids. CDR1 SGHNT and CDR2 YYREEE come from the germline V gene (reference sequence). V gave up 4 bases and J gave up 5 bases; unmatched junction bases: 6. Sequenced material consisted of expressed TCRB transcripts (all of the isolated RNA was reverse transcribed). Sequencing was performed with immunoSEQ multiplex PCR; in TCRdb, only in-frame clones are kept and a portion is missing. Of 130,000 to 150,000 clones in the sample, 6.5% to 8.5% were seen once. The sequenced sample was central memory CD4+ T cells from blood. The gene calls are TRBV5-4 and TRBJ2-1; 10 nucleotides line up with TRBD2. The receptor was derived from a woman between 25 and 40 years old in good health. CDR3 loop: CASSHGTSDHNEQFF. Here the CDR3 DNA reads TGTGCCAGCAGCCATGGGACTAGCGACCACAATGAGCAGTTCTTC.